Listed here are 30 T cell receptor beta chains from one sample, sequenced in a study of blood T cell repertoires in COVID-19. Some clones are missing from TCRdb's copy, which holds only in-frame ones; the method was immunoSEQ multiplex PCR. The profile shows about 160,000 clones, over 70% of them singletons. The sample comprised PBMCs or T cells enriched from blood (not recorded which). Source of these receptors: a woman in her thirties or forties with acute COVID-19.

This clone was seen a single time. The rearrangement joins TRBV11-3 to TRBJ2-1; D is unclear. This CDR3 contains 15 residues. CDR1 and CDR2 from the germline V gene are SGHNT and YENEEA. V lost 3 bases and J lost 1, with 10 bases in between. DNA for the CDR3: TGTGCCAGCAGCTTGTCATTCAGGTCCTACAATGAGCAGTTCTTC. It encodes CASSLSFRSYNEQFF.

This clone was picked up a small number of times. V gene TRBV25-1 combines with J gene TRBJ2-1; 10 bases agree with TRBD2. The germline V gene has CDR1 MGHDK and CDR2 SYGVNS. V shed 6 bases and J 3 bases; nucleotides not matched to a gene: 5. This CDR3 is built from 15 residues. The CDR3, as DNA: TGTGCCAGCAGGCTAAGCGGGAGGGACTACAATGAGCAGTTCTTC. Translated: CASRLSGRDYNEQFF.

The chain couples TRBV5-4 to TRBJ1-1, with 7 bases matching TRBD1. The trim removed 3 bases at V and 5 bases at J, leaving 10 bases unmatched. The CDR3 contains 15 residues. CDR1 is SGHNT, CDR2 YYREEE, per germline (reference sequence). CDR3 sequence: CASSSPGTASTEAFF. CDR3 nucleotides: TGTGCCAGCAGCTCCCCCGGGACAGCGTCGACTGAAGCTTTCTTT.

The V gene is TRBV4-2, the J gene TRBJ2-5, with 9 nucleotides matching TRBD2. CDR3 length: 16 amino acids. CDR1 and CDR2 (germline): LGHNA, YNFKEQ. V lost 1 base to trimming and J lost 1 base; unmatched junction nucleotides: 4. CDR3 sequence reads: CASSQASTSGQETQYF. In DNA form, the CDR3 reads TGTGCCAGCAGCCAAGCGTCGACTAGCGGCCAAGAGACCCAGTACTTC.

This chain joins TRBV6-5 and TRBJ1-6; the D gene is possibly TRBD1 (5 bases). CDR3 size: 14 residues. The germline gives CDR1 MNHEY, CDR2 SVGAGI. Trimming left V 5 bases short and J 5 bases short, with 10 bases between. CDR3 loop: CASSPDINNSPLHF. The CDR3 nucleotides read TGTGCCAGCAGTCCGGACATAAATAATTCACCCCTCCACTTT.

This clone was observed a handful of times. The CDR3 region has the DNA TGTGCCAGCAATAGGGGGGGAGCCAAAGGTAACAATGAGCAGTTCTTC. Its translation is CASNRGGAKGNNEQFF. The chain employs TRBV28 and TRBJ2-1; TRBD2 might be the D (7 bases). The CDR3 covers 16 residues. With 7 bases removed from V and 5 bases from J, the gap between germline ends came to 21 bases. Germline-derived CDR1 and CDR2 are MDHEN and SYDVKM.

The chain carries TRBV30 and TRBJ1-1, with D unclear. Per the germline V gene, CDR1 is GTSNPN and CDR2 is SVGIG (reference sequence). The CDR3 consists of 11 residues. Trimming shortened V by 4 bases and J by 1 base, and 4 bases separated the two germline ends. CDR3 loop: CAWTRNTEAFF. CDR3 in DNA: TGTGCCTGGACTAGGAACACTGAAGCTTTCTTT.

The CDR3 bases are TGTGCCAGCAGCCCGACCTTAACAGGGGAAGCTTTCTTT. Encoded protein: CASSPTLTGEAFF. The gene calls are TRBV12-3 or TRBV12-4 and TRBJ1-1; D is possibly TRBD1 (6 bases). This CDR3 is 13 amino acids long. V was trimmed by 6 bases and J by 8 bases, leaving 16 bases between them.

CDR3 in DNA: TGTGCCAGCAGTGAGGCGGCTCCCGGAGATACGCAGTATTTT. Its translation is CASSEAAPGDTQYF. The rearrangement links TRBV6-6 to TRBJ2-3; D is unclear. Germline CDR1 reads MNHNY; CDR2 reads SVGAGI (reference sequence). Trimming left V 5 bases short and J 5 bases short, with 14 bases between. This CDR3 contains 14 residues.

This clone occurred many times. V gene TRBV27 combines with J gene TRBJ2-1; maybe TRBD2 (6 bases). CDR1 is MNHEY, CDR2 SMNVEV, per germline (reference sequence). V gave up 3 bases and J gave up 4 bases, with 10 bases separating them. This CDR3 has 14 residues. The CDR3 sequence: CASSFGSGYNEQFF. The CDR3 coding sequence is TGTGCCAGCAGTTTCGGTAGCGGATACAATGAGCAGTTCTTC.

This clone was counted a few times. The rearrangement uses TRBV30 and TRBJ1-3; 7 bases align to TRBD1. V was clipped by 2 bases and J by 4 bases; unmatched bases: 2. The germline CDR1 and CDR2 sequences are GTSNPN and SVGIG (reference sequence). The length of the CDR3 is 13 residues. The CDR3 is CAWSWTGGNTIYF. The CDR3 DNA reads as TGTGCCTGGAGTTGGACAGGAGGAAACACCATATATTTT.

This clone is a singleton in its sample. The V and J genes are TRBV5-1 and TRBJ2-3; the match to TRBD1 covers 7 bases. The CDR3 totals 14 residues. The trim removed 7 bases at V and 3 bases at J, leaving 8 bases unmatched. Looked up from germline, CDR1 is SGHRS and CDR2 is YFSETQ. The CDR3 loop reads CASSEGGGTDTQYF. CDR3 in DNA: TGCGCCAGCTCTGAAGGGGGCGGGACAGATACGCAGTATTTT.

The chain links TRBV2 to TRBJ2-7; the D gene is possibly TRBD1 (5 bases). Germline V gene sequence: CDR1 SNHLY, CDR2 FYNNEI. There are 13 residues in the CDR3. Between the trimmed V and J ends, which lost 4 bases and 5 bases, there was a span of 12 bases. CDR3 DNA sequence: TGTGCCAGCAGTGGGGAAGGGGCGGACGAGCAGTACTTC. Its protein is CASSGEGADEQYF. Combining the CDR3 with reference TRBV2 and TRBJ2-7 gives the whole variable domain EPEVTQTPSHQVTQMGQEVILRCVPISNHLYFYWYRQILGQKVEFLVSFYNNEISEKSEIFDDQFSVERPDGSNFTLKIRSTKLEDSAMYFCASSGEGADEQYFGPGTRLTVT.

The chain is built from TRBV4-1 and TRBJ2-3; D may be TRBD2 (6 bases). The length of the CDR3 is 14 residues. V gave up 7 bases and J gave up 5 bases, with 16 bases separating them. Germline-derived CDR1 and CDR2 are MGHRA and YSYEKL. This CDR3 reads CASTLGGNLDTQYF. CDR3 DNA: TGCGCCAGCACCCTCGGGGGTAATCTAGATACGCAGTATTTT.

This clone came up a few times. The J gene is TRBJ2-1, the V gene TRBV18, with TRBD2 identical over 9 bases. CDR3 length: 14 residues. Germline values: CDR1 KGHSH, CDR2 LQKENI. V shed 3 bases, J shed 10 bases, and the junction held 7 bases outside the gene matches. DNA for the CDR3: TGTGCCAGCTCACCTAGCGGGAGTTTCAGGGAGCAGTTCTTC. Translation: CASSPSGSFREQFF.

V is TRBV27 and J is TRBJ2-7, with 11 bases aligning to TRBD1. The CDR3 has 17 amino acids. Per the germline V gene, CDR1 is MNHEY and CDR2 is SMNVEV (reference sequence). Trimming cost V 4 bases and J 2 bases; bases outside gene matches: 10. As DNA, the CDR3 is TGTGCCAGCAGTTCCAGACCGACGGGACAGGGGGCCTACGAGCAGTACTTC. Translating it yields CASSSRPTGQGAYEQYF.

The rearrangement links TRBV7-2 to TRBJ2-7; 11 bases are a match to TRBD2. The CDR3 extends over 15 amino acids. The germline gives CDR1 SGHTA, CDR2 FQGNSA. The V segment lost 1 base and the J segment 3 bases; nucleotides outside the gene matches: 2. The CDR3 sequence is CASSLVGTSGYEQYF. The CDR3 DNA is TGTGCCAGCAGCTTAGTTGGGACTAGCGGCTACGAGCAGTACTTC.

The chain employs TRBV13 and TRBJ2-3, with unresolved D. CDR1 and CDR2 (germline): PRHDT, FYEKMQ (reference sequence). V lost 5 bases and J lost 4, with 10 bases in between. The CDR3 contains 13 residues. CDR3 region: CASSQLESDTQYF. The CDR3 region has the DNA TGTGCCAGCAGCCAACTCGAATCAGATACGCAGTATTTT.

This clone appeared a single time. The chain joins TRBV7-9 to TRBJ2-4; 7 nucleotides align to TRBD1. CDR1 SEHNR and CDR2 FQNEAQ come from the germline V gene (reference sequence). V dropped 5 bases and J dropped 14; count of bases not matched to a gene: 6. The CDR3 is 11 residues long. CDR3: CASSPGTVEYF. CDR3 DNA sequence: TGTGCCAGCAGCCCGGGGACAGTTGAGTACTTC.

The V and J genes are TRBV5-6 and TRBJ1-1; D remains ambiguous. Trimming shortened V by 6 bases and J by 6 bases, and 15 bases separated the two germline ends. CDR3 size: 13 residues. Germline-derived CDR1 and CDR2 are SGHDT and YYEEEE. The DNA of the CDR3 is TGTGCCAGCACCCGCCGGGTCCCGGCTGAAGCTTTCTTT. It is translated as CASTRRVPAEAFF.

The chain uses TRBV7-8 and TRBJ2-2; tentative D call: TRBD2 (6 bases). Trimming removed 6 bases from V and 4 bases from J, with 18 bases in between. Germline-derived CDR1 and CDR2 are SGHVS and FQNEAQ. This CDR3 is built from 16 residues. CDR3 sequence reads: CASRIVGGGGTGELFF. CDR3 DNA: TGTGCCAGCAGAATCGTCGGGGGAGGAGGCACCGGGGAGCTGTTTTTT.

J is TRBJ2-7 and V is TRBV29-1, with 8 bases aligning to TRBD1. The germline V gene encodes CDR1 SQVTM and CDR2 ANQGSEA. The CDR3 runs 15 residues. The ends lost 3 bases at V and 2 bases at J; junction bases unmatched: 9. For the CDR3, the DNA is TGCAGCGTTGAGGACAGGGTGGAAGGAGCCTACGAGCAGTACTTC. It specifies CSVEDRVEGAYEQYF.

The J gene is TRBJ1-2, the V gene TRBV3-1 (or the pseudogene TRBV3-2); TRBD1 matches 10 bases. CDR3 length equals 14 residues. The V segment lost 6 bases and the J segment 0 bases; nucleotides outside the gene matches: 1. From germline, CDR1 is LGHDT and CDR2 YNNKEL (reference sequence). CDR3 protein: CASRGTGANYGYTF. The DNA for the CDR3 is TGTGCCAGCAGGGGGACAGGGGCTAACTATGGCTACACCTTC.

The chain joins TRBV11-3 to TRBJ2-5, with 7 bases that match TRBD2. The CDR3 has 14 amino acids. With V trimmed by 1 base and J by 4 bases, 3 bases remained unmatched. Germline V CDR1 and CDR2: SGHNT, YENEEA. In nucleotides, the CDR3 is TGTGCCAGCAGCTTAGTGAGGGAGGGAGAGACCCAGTACTTC. Its protein is CASSLVREGETQYF.

This clone was detected only a few times. The chain has TRBV5-1 and TRBJ2-1; 8 positions match TRBD2. This CDR3 region has 18 residues. CDR1 and CDR2 from the germline V gene are SGHRS and YFSETQ. Trimming at V came to 2 bases and at J to 6 bases, leaving 16 bases not matched to a gene. In nucleotides, the CDR3 is TGCGCCAGCAGCTTTACGGCCTTGGGGACTAGGTCCGCCAATGAGCAGTTCTTC. This sequence encodes CASSFTALGTRSANEQFF.

This clone is a singleton in its sample. The chain recombines TRBV3-1 (or the pseudogene TRBV3-2) with TRBJ1-1; tentatively, D is TRBD1 (5 bases). Trimming pared 4 bases from V and 4 bases from J, leaving 13 bases between. The CDR3 spans 14 residues. The germline CDR1 and CDR2 sequences are LGHDT and YNNKEL (reference sequence). CDR3 nucleotides: TGTGCCAGCAGCCGGAATGGGGCAAGCACTGAAGCTTTCTTT. It translates to CASSRNGASTEAFF.

This rearrangement joins TRBV6-5 to TRBJ1-1; D is undetermined. V was trimmed by 8 bases and J by 8 bases, leaving 12 bases between them. Germline V gene data show CDR1 as MNHEY and CDR2 as SVGAGI. This CDR3 is 11 amino acids long. The CDR3 protein is CASLSALEAFF. CDR3 in DNA: TGTGCCAGCCTCTCTGCGTTAGAAGCTTTCTTT.

The genes are TRBV7-8 and TRBJ1-3; 12 nucleotides line up with TRBD1. This CDR3 region has 16 residues. V lost 5 bases, J lost 5 bases, and 7 bases stayed unmatched. Per the germline V gene, CDR1 is SGHVS and CDR2 is FQNEAQ. CDR3: CASSAPGQGARNTIYF. In DNA, the CDR3 is TGTGCCAGCAGCGCCCCGGGACAGGGGGCTCGAAACACCATATATTTT.

This clone was seen a few times. The V and J genes are TRBV29-1 and TRBJ1-2; D is uncertain. Trimming took off 3 bases at V and 8 bases at J, with 13 bases between the two ends. Germline V gene data show CDR1 as SQVTM and CDR2 as ANQGSEA. The CDR3 length is 12 residues. The CDR3 is CSVDLDSHGYTF. CDR3 nucleotides: TGCAGCGTTGATTTGGACTCTCACGGCTACACCTTC.

The chain joins TRBV18 to TRBJ1-5, with a weak D call TRBD1 (5 bases). Trimming left V 1 base short and J 6 bases short, with 10 bases between. Germline-derived CDR1 and CDR2 are KGHSH and LQKENI. This CDR3 comprises 14 residues. The CDR3 DNA follows: TGTGCCAGCTCACCACAGGGGTCGAGTCAGCCCCAGCATTTT. Translating gives CASSPQGSSQPQHF.